The 13 T cell receptor beta chains below come from one sample, sequenced in a study of cytomegalovirus exposure and HLA in healthy donors. PCR was performed using 60 Vbeta and 13 Jbeta primers. Clones were read by immunoSEQ multiplex PCR, and TCRdb kept only the in-frame ones, dropping some. The table shows tens of thousands of clones, with over 70% occurring only once. Specimen: PBMCs. The receptors shown here come from a man in his fifties in good health and CMV-seronegative.

This chain connects TRBV5-1 to TRBJ1-2; D remains ambiguous. Germline values: CDR1 SGHRS, CDR2 YFSETQ. The CDR3 extends over 14 amino acids. V was trimmed by 5 bases and J by 1 base, leaving 12 bases between them. CDR3 sequence reads: CASRDGGLNYGYTF. In nucleotides, the CDR3 is TGCGCCAGCAGAGACGGTGGACTTAACTATGGCTACACCTTC.

This clone has just a few counts. This chain uses TRBV6-6 with TRBJ1-1; D is possibly TRBD1 (6 bases). Germline V gene lookup returns CDR1 MNHNY and CDR2 SVGAGI (reference sequence). The V end was cut by 6 bases, the J end by 7 bases, with 15 bases between. The CDR3 covers 13 residues. The CDR3 sequence: CASSADSSFEAFF. Here the CDR3 DNA reads TGTGCCAGCAGCGCGGACAGCTCTTTTGAAGCTTTCTTT.

This clone has just one count. The chain links TRBV7-9 to TRBJ1-3, with unresolved D. The CDR3 sequence is 13 residues long. Germline-derived CDR1 and CDR2 are SEHNR and FQNEAQ (reference sequence). The V and J ends lost 2 bases and 2 bases respectively, with 4 bases between them. The CDR3 DNA reads TGTGCCAGCAGCTTACAGGCTGGAAACACCATATATTTT. Translated, it gives CASSLQAGNTIYF.

J is TRBJ1-5 and V is TRBV7-9, with a weak D call TRBD1 (6 bases). Germline loops: CDR1 SEHNR, CDR2 FQNEAQ (reference sequence). V lost 5 bases and J 2 bases, leaving 16 bases between the germline ends. This CDR3 contains 16 residues. CDR3 in DNA: TGTGCCAGCAGCGACGGCCAGGGGCTGGGCAATCAGCCCCAGCATTTT. It specifies CASSDGQGLGNQPQHF. Variable domain in full (rest from reference TRBV7-9 and TRBJ1-5): DTGVSQNPRHKITKRGQNVTFRCDPISEHNRLYWYRQTLGQGPEFLTYFQNEAQLEKSRLLSDRFSAERPKGSFSTLEIQRTEQGDSAMYLCASSDGQGLGNQPQHFGDGTRLSIL.

The chain is built from TRBV7-2 and TRBJ2-1, with D possibly being TRBD2 (6 bases). The V gene lost 3 bases and the J gene lost 3 bases, with 9 bases spanning the gap. The CDR3 spans 14 residues. Germline V CDR1 and CDR2: SGHTA, FQGNSA. CDR3 residues: CASSFAGNYNEQFF. The CDR3 DNA reads as TGTGCCAGCAGCTTTGCGGGGAACTACAATGAGCAGTTCTTC.

The V gene is TRBV9, the J gene TRBJ2-1; 8 nucleotides agree with TRBD2. After removal of 5 bases from V and 5 bases from J, the junction contained 15 bases not matched to a gene. CDR1 is SGDLS, CDR2 YYNGEE, per germline. The CDR3 runs to 17 residues. The CDR3 sequence is CASSLAGHKGGDNEQFF. Here the CDR3 DNA reads TGTGCCAGCAGTTTAGCGGGACATAAGGGGGGGGACAATGAGCAGTTCTTC.

The chain is built from TRBV21-1 and TRBJ1-1. TRBV21-1 is termed a pseudogene. This CDR3 is 14 amino acids long. The DNA of the CDR3 is TGTGCCAGCAGCAACAAAGTCAGAGGGACTGAAGCTTTCTTT. Translated, it gives CASSNKVRGTEAFF.

The J gene is TRBJ2-1, the V gene TRBV27; 8 bases match TRBD2. Germline CDR1 is MNHEY and CDR2 is SMNVEV (reference sequence). The length of the CDR3 is 15 residues. Trimming took 8 bases from V and 1 from J; bases not matched to a gene: 7. The CDR3 protein is CASGGSGSSYNEQFF. In nucleotides, the CDR3 is TGTGCCAGCGGGGGAAGCGGGAGTTCCTACAATGAGCAGTTCTTC.

This clone has just one count. The V and J genes are TRBV10-3 and TRBJ2-1; no reliable D call. The V end was cut by 3 bases, the J end by 8 bases, with 5 bases between. Germline V gene data show CDR1 as ENHRY and CDR2 as SYGVKD. This CDR3 region has 11 residues. CDR3 in amino acids: CAISDIHEQFF. The CDR3 DNA is TGTGCCATCAGTGATATCCATGAGCAGTTCTTC.

V usage is TRBV18 and J usage is TRBJ2-7; D might be TRBD1 (6 bases). V lost 3 bases to trimming and J lost 6 bases, with 24 bases between them. The CDR3 totals 17 residues. Germline CDR1 reads KGHSH; CDR2 reads LQKENI. The chain's CDR3 is CASSPSTGTYTLSEQYF. In DNA form, the CDR3 reads TGTGCCAGCTCACCGTCTACAGGGACCTATACTCTAAGCGAGCAGTACTTC.

The chain joins TRBV7-3 to TRBJ1-4, with 9 bases aligning to TRBD1. V shed 5 bases and J 3 bases; nucleotides not matched to a gene: 19. CDR3 length: 20 amino acids. Germline V lookup: CDR1 SGHTA, CDR2 FQGTGA. The CDR3 protein is CASSPRPPGQGRRANEKLFF. CDR3 bases: TGTGCCAGCAGCCCACGTCCACCGGGACAGGGAAGACGAGCTAATGAAAAACTGTTTTTT.

J is TRBJ1-6 and V is TRBV7-3, with 9 bases aligning to TRBD1. The CDR3 runs 15 residues. The V segment lost 6 bases and the J segment 7 bases; nucleotides outside the gene matches: 7. Per the germline V gene, CDR1 is SGHTA and CDR2 is FQGTGA. DNA for the CDR3: TGTGCCAGCAGTAGGGACAGGGCGAGGAATTCACCCCTCCACTTT. It codes for CASSRDRARNSPLHF.

On this clone itself: A read error may account for a junction end that differs from germline. V and J are TRBV19 and TRBJ2-1, with D perhaps matching TRBD2 (5 bases). Germline values: CDR1 LNHDA, CDR2 SQIVND (reference sequence). This CDR3 contains 15 residues. The CDR3 region is CASSIRGSSYHEQFF. The CDR3 DNA reads TGTGCCAGCAGTATACGAGGGAGCTCCTACCATGAGCAGTTCTTC.